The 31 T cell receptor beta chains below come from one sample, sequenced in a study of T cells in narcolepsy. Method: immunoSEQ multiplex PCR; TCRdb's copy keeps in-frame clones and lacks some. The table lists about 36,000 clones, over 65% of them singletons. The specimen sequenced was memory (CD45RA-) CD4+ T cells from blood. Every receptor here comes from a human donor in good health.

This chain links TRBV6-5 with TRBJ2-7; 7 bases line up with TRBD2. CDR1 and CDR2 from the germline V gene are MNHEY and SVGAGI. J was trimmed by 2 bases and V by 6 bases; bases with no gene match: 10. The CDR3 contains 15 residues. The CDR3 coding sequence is TGTGCCAGCAGATACATAGCGGGCGGACCCTACGAGCAGTACTTC. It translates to CASRYIAGGPYEQYF.

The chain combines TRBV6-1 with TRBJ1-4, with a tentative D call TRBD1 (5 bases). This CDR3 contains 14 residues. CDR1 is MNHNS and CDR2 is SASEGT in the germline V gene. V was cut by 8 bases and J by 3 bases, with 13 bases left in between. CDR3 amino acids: CASGGDAANEKLFF. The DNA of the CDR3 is TGTGCCAGCGGAGGGGATGCGGCTAATGAAAAACTGTTTTTT.

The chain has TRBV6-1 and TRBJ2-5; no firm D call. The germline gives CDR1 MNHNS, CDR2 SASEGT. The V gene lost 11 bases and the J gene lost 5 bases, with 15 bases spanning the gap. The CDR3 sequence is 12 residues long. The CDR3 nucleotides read TGTGCCTCCGGCTATGGCCTGGAGACCCAGTACTTC. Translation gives CASGYGLETQYF.

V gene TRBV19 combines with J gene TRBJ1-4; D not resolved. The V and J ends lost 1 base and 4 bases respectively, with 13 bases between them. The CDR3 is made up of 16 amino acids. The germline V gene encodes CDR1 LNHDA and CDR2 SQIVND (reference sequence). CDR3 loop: CASSIARPANNEKLFF. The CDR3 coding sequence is TGTGCCAGTAGTATAGCCCGGCCAGCGAATAATGAAAAACTGTTTTTT.

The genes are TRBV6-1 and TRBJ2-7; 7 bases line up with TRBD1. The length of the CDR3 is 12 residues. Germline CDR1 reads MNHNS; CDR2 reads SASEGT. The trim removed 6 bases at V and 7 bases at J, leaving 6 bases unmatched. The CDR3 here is CASRGTAMEQYF. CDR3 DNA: TGTGCCAGCAGGGGGACAGCCATGGAGCAGTACTTC.

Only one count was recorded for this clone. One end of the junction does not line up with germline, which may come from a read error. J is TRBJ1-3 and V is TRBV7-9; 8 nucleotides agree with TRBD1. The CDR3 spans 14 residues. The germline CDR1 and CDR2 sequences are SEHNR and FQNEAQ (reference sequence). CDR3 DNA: TGTGCCAGCAGCTTAGCGACAGGGGACCGGGGACCATTTTTT. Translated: CASSLATGDRGPFF.

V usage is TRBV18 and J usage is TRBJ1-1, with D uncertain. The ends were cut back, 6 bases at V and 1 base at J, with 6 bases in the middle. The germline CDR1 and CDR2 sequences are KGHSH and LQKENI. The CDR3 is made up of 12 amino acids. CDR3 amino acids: CASSTGNTEAFF. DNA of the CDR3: TGTGCCAGCTCGACGGGGAACACTGAAGCTTTCTTT.

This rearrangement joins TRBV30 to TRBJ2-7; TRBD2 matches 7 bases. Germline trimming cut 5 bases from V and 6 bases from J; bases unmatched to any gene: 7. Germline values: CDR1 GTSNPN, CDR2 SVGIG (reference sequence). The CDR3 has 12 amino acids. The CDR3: CAWGSERGEQYF. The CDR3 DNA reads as TGTGCCTGGGGCTCCGAGCGGGGCGAGCAGTACTTC. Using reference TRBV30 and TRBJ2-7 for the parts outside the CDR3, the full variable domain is SQTIHQWPATLVQPVGSPLSLECTVEGTSNPNLYWYRQAAGRGLQLLFYSVGIGQISSEVPQNLSASRPQDRQFILSSKKLLLSDSGFYLCAWGSERGEQYFGPGTRLTVT.

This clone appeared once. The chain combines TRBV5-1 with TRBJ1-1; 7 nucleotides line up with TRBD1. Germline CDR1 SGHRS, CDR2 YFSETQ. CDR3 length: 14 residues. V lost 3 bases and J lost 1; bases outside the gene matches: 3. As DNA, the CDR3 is TGCGCCAGCAGCTCTGGGACAGCGAACACTGAAGCTTTCTTT. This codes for CASSSGTANTEAFF.

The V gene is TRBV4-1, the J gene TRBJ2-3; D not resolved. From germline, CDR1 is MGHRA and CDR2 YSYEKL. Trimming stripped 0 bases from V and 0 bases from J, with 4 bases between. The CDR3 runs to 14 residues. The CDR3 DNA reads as TGCGCCAGCAGCCAAGATTGGAGCACAGATACGCAGTATTTT. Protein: CASSQDWSTDTQYF.

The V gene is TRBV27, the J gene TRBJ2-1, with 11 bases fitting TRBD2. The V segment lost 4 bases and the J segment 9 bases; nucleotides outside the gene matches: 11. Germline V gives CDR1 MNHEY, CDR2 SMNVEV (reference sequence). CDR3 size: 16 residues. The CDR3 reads CASSSYSGRALGEQFF. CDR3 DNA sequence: TGTGCCAGCAGTTCCTATAGCGGGAGGGCCCTGGGTGAGCAGTTCTTC.

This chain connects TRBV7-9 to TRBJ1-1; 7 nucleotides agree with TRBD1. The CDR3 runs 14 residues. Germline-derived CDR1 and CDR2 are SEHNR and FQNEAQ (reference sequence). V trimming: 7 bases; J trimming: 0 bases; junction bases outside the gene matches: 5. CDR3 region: CASTRDSLNTEAFF. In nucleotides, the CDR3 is TGTGCCAGCACGCGGGACAGTCTGAACACTGAAGCTTTCTTT.

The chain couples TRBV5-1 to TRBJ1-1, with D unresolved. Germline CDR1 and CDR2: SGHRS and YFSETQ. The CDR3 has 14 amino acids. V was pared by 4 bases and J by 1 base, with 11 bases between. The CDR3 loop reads CASSTQSRNTEAFF. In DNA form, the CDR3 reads TGCGCCAGCAGCACACAAAGCAGGAACACTGAAGCTTTCTTT.

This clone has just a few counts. The chain's CDR3 is CASSQESGPQHF. CDR3 bases: TGTGCCAGCAGCCAAGAGAGTGGGCCCCAGCATTTT. This chain uses TRBV7-2 with TRBJ1-5, with unresolved D. V shed 5 bases and J shed 9 bases, with 11 bases lying between them. The CDR3 spans 12 residues. Germline V gene data show CDR1 as SGHTA and CDR2 as FQGNSA.

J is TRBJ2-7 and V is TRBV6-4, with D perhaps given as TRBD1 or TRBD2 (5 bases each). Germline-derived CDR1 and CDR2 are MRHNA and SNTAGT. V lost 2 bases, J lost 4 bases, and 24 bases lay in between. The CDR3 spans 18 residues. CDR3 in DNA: TGTGCCAGCAGTGACCGAAAGTCGCCTGGGGGTCCGCGGTACGAGCAGTACTTC. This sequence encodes CASSDRKSPGGPRYEQYF.

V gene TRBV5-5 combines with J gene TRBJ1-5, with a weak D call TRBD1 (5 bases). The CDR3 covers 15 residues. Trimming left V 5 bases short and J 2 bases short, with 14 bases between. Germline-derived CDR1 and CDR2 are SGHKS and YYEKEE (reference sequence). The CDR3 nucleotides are TGTGCCAGCAGTGGGGCAGGGTCGGGCAATCAGCCCCAGCATTTT. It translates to CASSGAGSGNQPQHF.

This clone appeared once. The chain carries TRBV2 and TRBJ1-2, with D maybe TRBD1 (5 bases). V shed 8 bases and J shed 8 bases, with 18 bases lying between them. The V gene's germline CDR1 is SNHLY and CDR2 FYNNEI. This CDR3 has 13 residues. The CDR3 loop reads CASRMDWGSGYTF. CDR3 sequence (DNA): TGTGCCAGCCGTATGGACTGGGGCTCCGGCTACACCTTC.

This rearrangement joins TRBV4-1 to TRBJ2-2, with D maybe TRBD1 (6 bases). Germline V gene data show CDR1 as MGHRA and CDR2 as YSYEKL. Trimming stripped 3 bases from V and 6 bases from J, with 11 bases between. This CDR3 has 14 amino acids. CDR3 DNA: TGCGCCAGCAGCCAGGGTACAGGGCCCGGGGAGCTGTTTTTT. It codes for CASSQGTGPGELFF.

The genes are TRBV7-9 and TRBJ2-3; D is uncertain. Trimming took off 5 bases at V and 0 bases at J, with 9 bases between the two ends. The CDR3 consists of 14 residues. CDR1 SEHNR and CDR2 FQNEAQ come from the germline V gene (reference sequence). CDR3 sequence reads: CASSEGPSTDTQYF. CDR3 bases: TGTGCCAGCAGCGAAGGCCCTAGCACAGATACGCAGTATTTT.

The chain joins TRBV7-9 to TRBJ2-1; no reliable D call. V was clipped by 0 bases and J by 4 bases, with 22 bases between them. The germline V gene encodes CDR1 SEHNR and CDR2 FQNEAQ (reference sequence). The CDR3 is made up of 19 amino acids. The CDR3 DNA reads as TGTGCCAGCAGCTTAGCGTCAGACCACACGATCGCCCCATACAATGAGCAGTTCTTC. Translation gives CASSLASDHTIAPYNEQFF.

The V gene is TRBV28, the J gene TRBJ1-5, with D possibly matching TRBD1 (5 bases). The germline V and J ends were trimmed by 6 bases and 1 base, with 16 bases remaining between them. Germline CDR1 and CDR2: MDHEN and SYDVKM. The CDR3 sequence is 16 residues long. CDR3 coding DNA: TGTGCCAGCAGCGTGGGGGGGTTAGCGAGCAATCAGCCCCAGCATTTT. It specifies CASSVGGLASNQPQHF. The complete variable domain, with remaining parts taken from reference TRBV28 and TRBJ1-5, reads DVKVTQSSRYLVKRTGEKVFLECVQDMDHENMFWYRQDPGLGLRLIYFSYDVKMKEKGDIPEGYSVSREKKERFSLILESASTNQTSMYLCASSVGGLASNQPQHFGDGTRLSIL.

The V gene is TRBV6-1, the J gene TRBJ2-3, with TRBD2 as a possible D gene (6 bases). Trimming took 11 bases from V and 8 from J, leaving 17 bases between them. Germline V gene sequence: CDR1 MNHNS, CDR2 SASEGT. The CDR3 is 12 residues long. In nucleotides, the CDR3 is TGTGCCGGGGGGTTGGGTACCGGTACGCAGTATTTT. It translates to CAGGLGTGTQYF.

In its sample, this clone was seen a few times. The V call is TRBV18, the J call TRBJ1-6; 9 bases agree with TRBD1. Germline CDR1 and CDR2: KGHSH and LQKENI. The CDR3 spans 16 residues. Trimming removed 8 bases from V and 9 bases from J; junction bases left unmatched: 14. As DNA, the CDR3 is TGTGCCAGCCGAGATCAGGGTCGGGACAGGGTTTCACCCCTCCACTTT. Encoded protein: CASRDQGRDRVSPLHF.

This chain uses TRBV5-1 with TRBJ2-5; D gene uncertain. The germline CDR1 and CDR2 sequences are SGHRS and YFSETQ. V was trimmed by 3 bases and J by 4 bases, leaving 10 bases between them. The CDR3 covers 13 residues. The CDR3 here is CASSWSTGETQYF. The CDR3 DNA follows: TGCGCCAGCAGCTGGAGTACGGGAGAGACCCAGTACTTC.

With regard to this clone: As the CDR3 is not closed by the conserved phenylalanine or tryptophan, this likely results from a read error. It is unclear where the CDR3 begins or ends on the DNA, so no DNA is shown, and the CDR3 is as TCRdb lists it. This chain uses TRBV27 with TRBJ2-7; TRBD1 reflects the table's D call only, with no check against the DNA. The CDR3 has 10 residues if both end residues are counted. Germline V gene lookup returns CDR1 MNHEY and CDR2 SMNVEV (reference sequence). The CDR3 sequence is CATRGRGQGT.

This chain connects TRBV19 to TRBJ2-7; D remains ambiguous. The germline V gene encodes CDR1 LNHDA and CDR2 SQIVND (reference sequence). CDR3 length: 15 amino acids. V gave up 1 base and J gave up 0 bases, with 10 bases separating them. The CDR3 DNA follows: TGTGCCAGTAGTATAGGCGGACGAAGCTCCTACGAGCAGTACTTC. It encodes CASSIGGRSSYEQYF.

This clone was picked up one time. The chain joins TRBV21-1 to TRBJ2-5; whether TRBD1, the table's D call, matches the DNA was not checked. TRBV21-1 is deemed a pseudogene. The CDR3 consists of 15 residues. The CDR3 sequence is CASSKGVRVRETQYF. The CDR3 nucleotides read TGTGCCAGCAGCAAAGGGGTCAGGGTGAGGGAGACCCAGTACTTC.

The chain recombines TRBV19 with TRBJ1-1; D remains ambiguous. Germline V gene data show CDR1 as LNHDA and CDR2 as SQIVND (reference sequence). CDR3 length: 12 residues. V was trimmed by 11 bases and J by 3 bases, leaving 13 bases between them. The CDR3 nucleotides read TGTGCCGTGGAAGGCCTATACACTGAAGCTTTCTTT. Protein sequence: CAVEGLYTEAFF.

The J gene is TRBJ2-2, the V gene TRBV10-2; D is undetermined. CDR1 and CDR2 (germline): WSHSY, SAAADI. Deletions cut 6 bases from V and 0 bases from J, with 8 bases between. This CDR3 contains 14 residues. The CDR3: CASRPASNTGELFF. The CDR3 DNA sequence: TGCGCCAGCAGGCCGGCGTCGAACACCGGGGAGCTGTTTTTT.

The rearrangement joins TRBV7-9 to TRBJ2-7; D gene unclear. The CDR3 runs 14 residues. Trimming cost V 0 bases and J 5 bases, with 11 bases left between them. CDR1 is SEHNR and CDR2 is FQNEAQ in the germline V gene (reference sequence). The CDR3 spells CASSLAGTAHEQYF. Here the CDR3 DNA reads TGTGCCAGCAGCTTAGCGGGTACAGCCCACGAGCAGTACTTC.

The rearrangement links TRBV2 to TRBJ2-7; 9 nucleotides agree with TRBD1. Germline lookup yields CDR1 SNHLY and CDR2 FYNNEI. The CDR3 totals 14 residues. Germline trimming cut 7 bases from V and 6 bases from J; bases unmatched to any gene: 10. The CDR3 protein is CASKLGDRVGEQYF. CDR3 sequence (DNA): TGTGCCAGCAAGCTGGGGGACAGGGTTGGCGAGCAGTACTTC.